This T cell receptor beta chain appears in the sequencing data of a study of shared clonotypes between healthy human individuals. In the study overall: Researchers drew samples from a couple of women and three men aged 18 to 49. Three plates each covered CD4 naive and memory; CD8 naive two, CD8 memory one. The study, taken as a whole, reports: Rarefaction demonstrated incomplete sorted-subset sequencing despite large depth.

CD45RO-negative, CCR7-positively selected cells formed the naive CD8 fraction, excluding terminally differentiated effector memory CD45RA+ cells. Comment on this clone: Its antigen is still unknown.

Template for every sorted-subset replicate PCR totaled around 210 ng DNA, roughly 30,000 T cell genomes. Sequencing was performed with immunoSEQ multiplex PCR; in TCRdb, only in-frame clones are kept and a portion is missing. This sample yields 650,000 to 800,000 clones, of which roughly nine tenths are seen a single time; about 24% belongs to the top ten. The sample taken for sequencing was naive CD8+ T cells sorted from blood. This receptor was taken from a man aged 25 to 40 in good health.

The CDR3 reads CASRRLSRDRDGYTF. CDR3 nucleotides: TGTGCCAGCAGACGACTCTCCAGGGACAGGGATGGCTACACCTTC. The chain links TRBV9 to TRBJ1-2; 9 bases are shared with TRBD1. The germline gives CDR1 SGDLS, CDR2 YYNGEE. The CDR3 is 15 amino acids. V was pared by 5 bases and J by 6 bases, with 11 bases of the junction left unmatched.